Listed below are T cell receptor beta chains from one sample, sequenced in a study of T-cell memory formation after mild COVID-19. MiXCR, run by TCRdb on the 5' RACE reads, gives a single entry per CDR3 protein. The sample records more than 450,000 distinct CDR3 sequences, more than 15% being singletons. Source material: PBMCs or a T cell subset sorted from them (not recorded which). Receptor source: an adult woman who had mild COVID-19 (a few samples of this study predate the infection). Cell type and time point are not known. Each CDR3 is given with its conserved first and last residue. The D gene is left open where the match is weak. Clone size appears in some rows only: once, few, many, or a class for an expanded clone.

d_call j_call cdr3_length clone_size v_call cdr3_nt cdr3_aa
TRBD2 TRBJ2-3 18 . TRBV19 TGTGCCAGTAGTATTGGATCAGCGGGAGTGTCTCCCACAGATACGCAGTATTTT CASSIGSAGVSPTDTQYF
TRBD1 TRBJ1-2 12 . TRBV6-5 TGTGCCAGTAAACAGGGGATTTATGGCTACACCTTC CASKQGIYGYTF
TRBD2 TRBJ2-3 15 once TRBV9 TGTGCCAGCAGCGTAGGCGGGGGGGGCACAGATACGCAGTATTTT CASSVGGGGTDTQYF
. TRBJ1-1 14 . TRBV5-6 TGTGCCAGCAGCGAGTCGTGGGCGGGCACTGAAGCTTTCTTT CASSESWAGTEAFF
. TRBJ1-3 14 few TRBV3-1 TGTGCCAGCAGCCGCGGGTTCTCTGGAAACACCATATATTTT CASSRGFSGNTIYF
TRBD2 TRBJ2-5 14 few TRBV7-9 TGTGCCAGCAGATCTAGCGGGGGTGGAGAGACCCAGTACTTC CASRSSGGGETQYF
TRBD1 TRBJ1-1 18 few TRBV7-6 TGTGCCAGCAGCTTAGTGAGGGTGGGGACAGGCCCGAACACTGAAGCTTTCTTT CASSLVRVGTGPNTEAFF
. TRBJ2-2 12 many TRBV19 TGTGCCAGTAGTTTTAACACCGGGGAGCTGTTTTTT CASSFNTGELFF
. TRBJ1-5 14 . TRBV15 TGTGCCACCAGCAGAGGGGTCCTTGCCGAACCCCAGCATTTT CATSRGVLAEPQHF
TRBD1 TRBJ1-1 16 . TRBV5-1 TGCGCCAGCAGCTTGGTAGGAGGACAGGGGAACACTGAAGCTTTCTTT CASSLVGGQGNTEAFF
. TRBJ2-1 15 few TRBV24-1 TGTGCCACCAGTTCACAGGAAGGGGCGTACAATGAGCAGTTCTTC CATSSQEGAYNEQFF
. TRBJ2-1 16 many TRBV15 TGTGCCACCAGCAGAGATGCCTGGACGGGCTACAATGAGCAGTTCTTC CATSRDAWTGYNEQFF
TRBD1 TRBJ2-1 16 . TRBV24-1 TGTGCCACCAGTGATTTACTGGGACAGGGGAAGAATGAGCAGTTCTTC CATSDLLGQGKNEQFF
. TRBJ2-3 16 few TRBV11-2 TGTGCCAGCAGCCGCTTAGGGGGGCCGAGCACAGATACGCAGTATTTT CASSRLGGPSTDTQYF
TRBD2 TRBJ2-5 14 . TRBV29-1 TGCAGCGTCTCGGGAGGGGAAGTCCAAGAGACCCAGTACTTC CSVSGGEVQETQYF
TRBD2 TRBJ2-7 16 . TRBV11-3 TGTGCCAGCAGCTCCCGGGAGCGGGGGACGCTCTACGAGCAGTACTTC CASSSRERGTLYEQYF
. TRBJ2-7 16 few TRBV18 TGTGCCAGCTCACCGGCGGCCACAGTAGAAACCTACGAGCAGTACTTC CASSPAATVETYEQYF
TRBD1 TRBJ2-7 17 few TRBV15 TGTGCCACCAGCTCCACCGGGACAGGGTCGGGCTCCTACGAGCAGTACTTC CATSSTGTGSGSYEQYF
. TRBJ1-1 14 few TRBV5-6 TGTGCCAGCAGCGCAGACCCCCTGGGGACTGAAGCTTTCTTT CASSADPLGTEAFF
TRBD1 TRBJ1-2 14 few TRBV5-1 TGCGCCAGCAGCTTGGGACAGGGCGTTAAGGGCTACACCTTC CASSLGQGVKGYTF
TRBD1 TRBJ1-6 15 . TRBV4-1 TGCGCCAGCAGCTATGAGGGACAGGGGAACTCACCCCTCCACTTT CASSYEGQGNSPLHF
. TRBJ1-2 14 . TRBV18 TGTGCCAGCTCACCAGCCCAGGAGGGCTATGGCTACACCTTC CASSPAQEGYGYTF
. TRBJ2-2 14 . TRBV3-1 TGTGCCAGCAGCTACTTCGTCGGCACCGGGGAGCTGTTTTTT CASSYFVGTGELFF
. TRBJ2-2 14 few TRBV12-3/TRBV12-4 TGTGCCAGCAGTTTAGACGGAATAACCGGGGAGCTGTTTTTT CASSLDGITGELFF
. TRBJ1-5 13 . TRBV20-1 TGCAGTGCTTCCGGGACCCCCCTATGGATCCAGCATTTT CSASGTPLWIQHF
. TRBJ2-7 14 . TRBV7-9 TGTGCCAGCAGTCGAGAGGGGGTTACCTACGAGCAGTACTTC CASSREGVTYEQYF
. TRBJ2-1 15 . TRBV10-3 TGTGCCATCAGTGACTGGGGTGGATCCTACAATGAGCAGTTCTTC CAISDWGGSYNEQFF
. TRBJ2-3 16 . TRBV14 TGTGCCAGCAGCCCGGGGGCAACGAAACGTGGAGATACGCAGTATTTT CASSPGATKRGDTQYF
. TRBJ1-1 11 few TRBV7-9 TGTGCCAGCAGCTTCTCCCCTGAAGCTTTCTTT CASSFSPEAFF
. TRBJ2-1 14 few TRBV20-1 TGCAGTCCCTTCGGCCGGGCAGGTCGCAATGAGCAGTTCTTC CSPFGRAGRNEQFF
. TRBJ2-3 13 . TRBV18 TGTGCCAGCTCACCAGGGGAGGCAGATACGCAGTATTTT CASSPGEADTQYF
. TRBJ2-7 13 . TRBV6-2/TRBV6-3 TGTGCCAGCAGTTACAGTTCGCTCGGCGAGCAGTACTTC CASSYSSLGEQYF
TRBD2 TRBJ2-5 15 . TRBV4-1 TGCGCCAGCAGCCAGAGCGGGGGCACCCAAGAGACCCAGTACTTC CASSQSGGTQETQYF
. TRBJ2-7 14 few TRBV4-3 TGCGCCAGCAGCCAATCCCCGGCAGGTCGGGAGCAGTACTTC CASSQSPAGREQYF
TRBD2 TRBJ2-7 14 many TRBV20-1 TGCAGTGCAAGCCCTAGCGGGGGGAACTACGAGCAGTACTTC CSASPSGGNYEQYF
. TRBJ2-1 16 many TRBV7-8 TGTGCCAGCAGCCCCCGGGACGGAAGCTCCTACAATGAGCAGTTCTTC CASSPRDGSSYNEQFF
. TRBJ2-3 16 . TRBV5-1 TGCGCCAGCAGCCCGCTGATATCCGGGGGCACAGATACGCAGTATTTT CASSPLISGGTDTQYF
TRBD1 TRBJ2-5 14 . TRBV29-1 TGCAGCGTGGGCACCGGGACAGGGGGGAATACCCAGTACTTC CSVGTGTGGNTQYF
TRBD1 TRBJ2-3 15 few TRBV5-1 TGCGCCAGCAGCTCCAGGGGGTCGGCGACAGATACGCAGTATTTT CASSSRGSATDTQYF
. TRBJ1-1 14 . TRBV12-3/TRBV12-4 TGTGCCAGCAGCTCCAAGGTTCTGAACACTGAAGCTTTCTTT CASSSKVLNTEAFF
. TRBJ1-5 15 . TRBV7-9 TGTGCCAGCAGCTGGGGTGGAGGGGGTGATCAGCCCCAGCATTTT CASSWGGGGDQPQHF
. TRBJ2-6 16 few TRBV4-3 TGCGCCAGCAGCCAGGACAGTCCCTCTGGGGCCAACGTCCTGACTTTC CASSQDSPSGANVLTF
. TRBJ2-7 14 . TRBV20-1 TGCAGTGCCCCAACCACTCCATCCGCCTACGAGCAGTACTTC CSAPTTPSAYEQYF
. TRBJ1-2 16 few TRBV4-2 TGTGCCAGCAGCTCAGGGCAACACTCTGTCTACTATGGCTACACCTTC CASSSGQHSVYYGYTF
. TRBJ2-1 14 many TRBV5-1 TGCGCCAGCAGCTTGGAGACGGGGTACAATGAGCAGTTCTTC CASSLETGYNEQFF
. TRBJ2-1 14 . TRBV6-4 TGTGCCAGCAGTGAAGGGAGTTTATACAATGAGCAGTTCTTC CASSEGSLYNEQFF
. TRBJ2-7 12 . TRBV5-8 TGTGCCAGCACCTTGGACCCCTACGAGCAGTACTTC CASTLDPYEQYF
. TRBJ1-2 12 . TRBV30 TGTGCCTGGAGTGTACGGGGGGTTGGCTACACCTTC CAWSVRGVGYTF
TRBD2 TRBJ2-7 14 . TRBV29-1 TGCAGCGTGCGGGCGGGACTAGCGAAGAACGAGCAGTACTTC CSVRAGLAKNEQYF
. TRBJ1-1 14 few TRBV24-1 TGTGCCACCAGTGATTTGAGCAGGAACACTGAAGCTTTCTTT CATSDLSRNTEAFF